The rows below give T cell receptor beta chains drawn from one sample of a study of blood T cell repertoires in COVID-19. TCRdb keeps only in-frame clones here, not all; method: immunoSEQ multiplex PCR. Among around 86,000 clones listed, over 75% were seen once. Sequencing was carried out using peripheral blood. Every receptor here comes from a human donor with acute or convalescent COVID-19. The donor label of this sample is uncertain. Both conserved end residues are part of each CDR3.

J: TRBJ1-6; V: TRBV28; CDR3: CASHTLELRDSPLHF
J: TRBJ2-7; V: TRBV29-1; CDR3: CSVEVGQALNEQYF
J: TRBJ2-7; V: TRBV6-5; CDR3: CASSYSSAITGVYF
J: TRBJ2-4; V: TRBV19; CDR3: CASSIHRLAGGGTKNIQYF
J: TRBJ2-5; V: TRBV5-1; CDR3: CASSLTSGGNQETQYF
J: TRBJ2-5; V: TRBV24-1; CDR3: CATSPSGGETQYF
J: TRBJ2-5; V: TRBV6-5; CDR3: CASRVPGGETQYF
J: TRBJ1-4; V: TRBV5-4; CDR3: CASSSQGALEKLFF
J: TRBJ2-2; V: TRBV6-6; CDR3: CATTGTSGGVTGELFF
J: TRBJ2-1; V: TRBV9; CDR3: CASSAGLAGGPGNEQFF
J: TRBJ1-2; V: TRBV10-2; CDR3: CASSDSQRTGMNYGYTF
J: TRBJ1-1; V: TRBV4-3; CDR3: CASSQSLNTEAFF
J: TRBJ2-7; V: TRBV12-3/TRBV12-4; CDR3: CASSLGWGSEQYF
J: TRBJ1-1; V: TRBV6-5; CDR3: CASSYSRNTEAFF
J: TRBJ2-7; V: TRBV10-3; CDR3: CAVKAGIYEQYF
J: TRBJ1-6; V: TRBV12-3/TRBV12-4; CDR3: CASRTSGVSPLHF
J: TRBJ1-3; V: TRBV7-8; CDR3: CASSADRRGGNTIYF
J: TRBJ1-5; V: TRBV5-4; CDR3: CASSPQGVGRQDPSNQPQHF
J: TRBJ2-3; V: TRBV10-1; CDR3: CASSEGGKDTQYF
J: TRBJ2-3; V: TRBV9; CDR3: CASSVEGSGGADTQYF
J: TRBJ1-4; V: TRBV5-1; CDR3: CASSPAGGQEEKLFF
J: TRBJ2-7; V: TRBV19; CDR3: CASSIVGRGTYEQYF
J: TRBJ1-2; V: TRBV19; CDR3: CASSLGQINYGYTF
J: TRBJ2-7; V: TRBV7-2; CDR3: CASSLVGAYEQYF
J: TRBJ2-3; V: TRBV10-2; CDR3: CATSQGTDTQYF
J: TRBJ2-3; V: TRBV19; CDR3: CASSRQGWDTDTQYF
J: TRBJ1-6; V: TRBV6-2/TRBV6-3; CDR3: CASSLPGTGVLSPLHF
J: TRBJ2-3; V: TRBV12-3/TRBV12-4; CDR3: CASSFTADTQYF
J: TRBJ2-5; V: TRBV9; CDR3: CASSVGSLAGTQYF
J: TRBJ2-7; V: TRBV15; CDR3: CATSRDRGRNEQYF
J: TRBJ1-1; V: TRBV4-1; CDR3: CASSPRVPRGDGNTEAFF
J: TRBJ2-7; V: TRBV5-4; CDR3: CASSSGATYEQYF
J: TRBJ1-1; V: TRBV28; CDR3: CASALQGRAEAFF
J: TRBJ1-2; V: TRBV24-1; CDR3: CATSDFWASGVYGYTF
J: TRBJ2-1; V: TRBV11-3; CDR3: CASSWTLAGGRNEQFF
J: TRBJ2-3; V: TRBV6-1; CDR3: CASSEPPGQGRVPDTQYF
J: TRBJ2-2; V: TRBV19; CDR3: CASSPRGGAIVTGELFF
J: TRBJ2-5; V: TRBV3-1/TRBV3-2; CDR3: CASALLGAGHQETQYF
J: TRBJ2-3; V: TRBV5-1; CDR3: CASSLPSGGERDTQYF
J: TRBJ2-5; V: TRBV6-2/TRBV6-3; CDR3: CASSYPGSRQETQYF
J: TRBJ2-7; V: TRBV10-1; CDR3: CASSRGYLFYEQYF
J: TRBJ2-3; V: TRBV5-1; CDR3: CATATGTSGDTQYF
J: TRBJ2-3; V: TRBV20-1; CDR3: CSATEWTSGYTDTQYF
J: TRBJ1-1; V: TRBV6-1; CDR3: CASSFPQGGGTEAFF
J: TRBJ2-7; V: TRBV28; CDR3: CASSLAAGGYEQYF
J: TRBJ1-3; V: TRBV7-2; CDR3: CASSQPTSGNTIYF
J: TRBJ1-1; V: TRBV19; CDR3: CASSQGRAFF
J: TRBJ2-3; V: TRBV6-2/TRBV6-3; CDR3: CASSLGLAGADTQYF
J: TRBJ2-2; V: TRBV9; CDR3: CASSVGDSRTELFF
J: TRBJ1-2; V: TRBV4-3; CDR3: CASSQDGPSKTGRVGGYTF
J: TRBJ2-2; V: TRBV18; CDR3: CASSQTGVNTGELFF
J: TRBJ1-4; V: TRBV6-2/TRBV6-3; CDR3: CASSRTREEKLFF
J: TRBJ2-1; V: TRBV25-1; CDR3: CASSEGPQFF
J: TRBJ1-2; V: TRBV6-2/TRBV6-3; CDR3: CASSYSRADNYGYTF